This TCR beta chain stems from a study of T cells in Graves' hyperthyroidism and ophthalmopathy. Looking at the study overall: Upon initial diagnosis and before any treatment, peripheral blood was collected. Points from the study as a whole: Most clonotypes that expanded in the thyroid above 0.001 also showed up in blood.

The TCR beta CDR3 regions underwent amplification using RNA transcripts as the source. TCR CDR3 underwent first-round RT-PCR with the HTBI primer set. Each CDR3 protein gets one entry after TCRdb re-called the multiplex PCR reads with MiXCR. This table has 93,000 or so distinct CDR3 sequences, less than 55% appearing once. This clonotype has ten or more counts. The antigen is unknown. Specimen: blood. The clonotype originates from a man aged 35 to 55 with Graves' hyperthyroidism.

CDR3 sequence reads: CASSTYQETQYF. The CDR3 DNA reads as TGTGCCAGCTCAACGTACCAAGAGACCCAGTACTTC. The chain recombines TRBV18 with TRBJ2-5; no reliable D call. There are 12 residues in the CDR3. CDR1 is KGHSH and CDR2 is LQKENI in the germline V gene. With 5 bases removed from V and 0 bases from J, the gap between germline ends came to 4 bases.